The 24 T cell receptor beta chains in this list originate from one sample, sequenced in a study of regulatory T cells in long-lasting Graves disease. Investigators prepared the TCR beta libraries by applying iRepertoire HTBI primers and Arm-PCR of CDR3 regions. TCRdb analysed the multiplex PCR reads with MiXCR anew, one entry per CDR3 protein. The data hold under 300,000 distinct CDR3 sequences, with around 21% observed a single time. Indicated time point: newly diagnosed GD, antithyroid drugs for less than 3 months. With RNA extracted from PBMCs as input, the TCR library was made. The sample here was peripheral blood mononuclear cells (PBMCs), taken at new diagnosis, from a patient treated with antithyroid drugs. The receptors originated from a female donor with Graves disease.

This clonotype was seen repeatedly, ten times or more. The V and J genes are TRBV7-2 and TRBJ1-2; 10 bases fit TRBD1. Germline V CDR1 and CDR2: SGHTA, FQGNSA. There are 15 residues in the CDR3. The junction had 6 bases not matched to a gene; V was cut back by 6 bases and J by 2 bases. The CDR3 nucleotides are TGTGCCAGCAGACGACAGGGGGCGCAGAACTATGGCTACACCTTC. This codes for CASRRQGAQNYGYTF.

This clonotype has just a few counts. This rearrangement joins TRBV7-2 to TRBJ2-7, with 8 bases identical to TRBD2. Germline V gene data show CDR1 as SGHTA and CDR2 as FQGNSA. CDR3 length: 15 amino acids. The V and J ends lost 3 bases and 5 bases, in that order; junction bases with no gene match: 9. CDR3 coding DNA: TGTGCCAGCAGCTTTTCTCCGGGGGGGCTCGACGAGCAGTACTTC. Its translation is CASSFSPGGLDEQYF. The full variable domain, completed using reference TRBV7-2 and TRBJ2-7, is GAGVSQSPSNKVTEKGKDVELRCDPISGHTALYWYRQSLGQGLEFLIYFQGNSAPDKSGLPSDRFSAERTGGSVSTLTIQRTQQEDSAVYLCASSFSPGGLDEQYFGPGTRLTVT.

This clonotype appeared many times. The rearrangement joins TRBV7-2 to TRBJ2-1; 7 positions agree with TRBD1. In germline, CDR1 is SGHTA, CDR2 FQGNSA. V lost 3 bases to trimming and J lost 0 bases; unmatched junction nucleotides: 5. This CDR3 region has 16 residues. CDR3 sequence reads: CASSLVDRNSYNEQFF. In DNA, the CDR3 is TGTGCCAGCAGCTTGGTGGACAGGAACTCCTACAATGAGCAGTTCTTC.

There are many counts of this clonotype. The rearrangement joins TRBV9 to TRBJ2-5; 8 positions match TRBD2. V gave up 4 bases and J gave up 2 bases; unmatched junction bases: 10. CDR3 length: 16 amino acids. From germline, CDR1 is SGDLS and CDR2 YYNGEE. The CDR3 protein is CASSLYERGPQETQYF. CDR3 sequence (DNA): TGTGCCAGCAGCCTTTACGAGCGGGGGCCTCAAGAGACCCAGTACTTC. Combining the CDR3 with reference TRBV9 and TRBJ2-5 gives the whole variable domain DSGVTQTPKHLITATGQRVTLRCSPRSGDLSVYWYQQSLDQGLQFLIQYYNGEERAKGNILERFSAQQFPDLHSELNLSSLELGDSALYFCASSLYERGPQETQYFGPGTRLLVL.

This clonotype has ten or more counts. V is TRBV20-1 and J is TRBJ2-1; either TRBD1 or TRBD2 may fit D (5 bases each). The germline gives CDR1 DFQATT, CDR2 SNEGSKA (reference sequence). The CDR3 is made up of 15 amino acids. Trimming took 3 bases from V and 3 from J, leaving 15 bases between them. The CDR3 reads CSASRDPIIYNEQFF. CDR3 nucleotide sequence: TGCAGTGCTAGCCGGGACCCCATCATCTACAATGAGCAGTTCTTC.

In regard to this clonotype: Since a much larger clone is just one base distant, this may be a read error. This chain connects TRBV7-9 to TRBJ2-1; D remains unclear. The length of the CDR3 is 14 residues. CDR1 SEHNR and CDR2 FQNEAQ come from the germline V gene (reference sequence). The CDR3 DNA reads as TGTGCCAGCAGCTTCAACCGAGACCGTCTTGAGCAGTCCTTC. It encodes CASSFNRDRLEQSF.

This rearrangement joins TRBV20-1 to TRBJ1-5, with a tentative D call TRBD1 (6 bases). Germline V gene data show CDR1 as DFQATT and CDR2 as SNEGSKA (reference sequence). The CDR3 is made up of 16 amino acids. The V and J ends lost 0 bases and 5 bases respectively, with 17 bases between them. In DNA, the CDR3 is TGCAGTGCTAGAGATCTAGGGGGGATTTGGGATCAGCCCCAGCATTTT. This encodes CSARDLGGIWDQPQHF.

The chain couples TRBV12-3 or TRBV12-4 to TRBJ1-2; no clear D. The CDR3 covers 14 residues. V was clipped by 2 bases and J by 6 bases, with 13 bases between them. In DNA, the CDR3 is TGTGCCAGCAGTTTAAGGCACCTAGGGAATGGCTACACCTTC. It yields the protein CASSLRHLGNGYTF.

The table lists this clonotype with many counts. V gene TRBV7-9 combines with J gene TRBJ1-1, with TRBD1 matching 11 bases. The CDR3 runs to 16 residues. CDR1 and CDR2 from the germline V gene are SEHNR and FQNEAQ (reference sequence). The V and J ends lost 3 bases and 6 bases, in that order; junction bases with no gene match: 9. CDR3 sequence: CASSFSGTGGRAEAFF. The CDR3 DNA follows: TGTGCCAGCAGCTTTTCCGGGACAGGGGGAAGGGCTGAAGCTTTCTTT.

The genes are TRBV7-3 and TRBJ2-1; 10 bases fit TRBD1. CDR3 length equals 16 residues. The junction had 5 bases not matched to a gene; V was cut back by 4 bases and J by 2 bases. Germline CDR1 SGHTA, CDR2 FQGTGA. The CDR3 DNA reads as TGTGCCAGCAGCTCATGGGACAGGGGAACCTACAATGAGCAGTTCTTC. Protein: CASSSWDRGTYNEQFF.

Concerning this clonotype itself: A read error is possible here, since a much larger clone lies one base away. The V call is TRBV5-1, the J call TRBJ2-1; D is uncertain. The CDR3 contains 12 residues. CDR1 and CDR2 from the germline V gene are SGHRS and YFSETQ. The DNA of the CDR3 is TGCGTCAGCAGCTTGGTATGGAATGAGCAGTTCTTC. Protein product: CVSSLVWNEQFF.

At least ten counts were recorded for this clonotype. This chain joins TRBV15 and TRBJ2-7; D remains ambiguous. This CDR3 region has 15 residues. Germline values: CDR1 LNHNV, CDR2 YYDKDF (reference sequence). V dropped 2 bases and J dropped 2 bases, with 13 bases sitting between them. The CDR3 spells CATSRPGPRAYEQYF. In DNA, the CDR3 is TGTGCCACCAGCAGACCCGGGCCTCGAGCCTACGAGCAGTACTTC.

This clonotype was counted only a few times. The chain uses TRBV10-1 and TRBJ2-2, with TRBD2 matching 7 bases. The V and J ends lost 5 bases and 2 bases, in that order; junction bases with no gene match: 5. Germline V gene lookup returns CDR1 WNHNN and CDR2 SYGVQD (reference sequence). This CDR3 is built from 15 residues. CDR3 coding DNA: TGCGCCAGCAGTAGTAGCGGGCACAACACCGGGGAGCTGTTTTTT. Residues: CASSSSGHNTGELFF.

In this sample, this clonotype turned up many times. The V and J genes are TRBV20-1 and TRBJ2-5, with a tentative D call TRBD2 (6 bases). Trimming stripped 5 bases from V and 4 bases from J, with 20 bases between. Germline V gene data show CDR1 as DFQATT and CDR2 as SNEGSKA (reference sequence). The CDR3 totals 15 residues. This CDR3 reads CSAPAGLMVGETQYF. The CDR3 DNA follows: TGCAGTGCTCCCGCGGGACTCATGGTGGGAGAGACCCAGTACTTC.

CDR3 sequence (DNA): TGTGCCAGCAGCATCGCTGGGACCAAGGGTGAAAAACTGTTTTTT. It yields the protein CASSIAGTKGEKLFF. The chain carries TRBV7-2 and TRBJ1-4; a possible D gene is TRBD1 (5 bases). Germline V gives CDR1 SGHTA, CDR2 FQGNSA. CDR3 size: 15 residues. Trimming removed 5 bases at V and 7 bases at J, with 17 bases between.

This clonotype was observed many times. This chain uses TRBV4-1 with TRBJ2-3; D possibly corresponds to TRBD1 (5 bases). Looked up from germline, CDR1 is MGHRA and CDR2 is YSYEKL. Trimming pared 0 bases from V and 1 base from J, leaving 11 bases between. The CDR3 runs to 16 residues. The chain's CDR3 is CASSQDERGGTDTQYF. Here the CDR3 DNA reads TGCGCCAGCAGCCAAGACGAAAGGGGTGGCACAGATACGCAGTATTTT.

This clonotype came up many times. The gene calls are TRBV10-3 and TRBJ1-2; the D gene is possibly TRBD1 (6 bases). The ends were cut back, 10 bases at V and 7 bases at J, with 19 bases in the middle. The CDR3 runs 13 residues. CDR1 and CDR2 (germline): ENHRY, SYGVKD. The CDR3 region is CASLQGALGGYTF. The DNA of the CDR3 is TGTGCCAGCCTACAGGGCGCCCTGGGTGGCTACACCTTC.

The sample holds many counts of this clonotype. CDR3 DNA sequence: TGTGCTAGCCGAAGGACAGGGCTCCACGAGCAGTACTTC. This gives the protein CASRRTGLHEQYF. V and J are TRBV12-5 and TRBJ2-7; TRBD1 agrees at 8 bases. Germline trimming cut 9 bases from V and 5 bases from J; bases unmatched to any gene: 9. CDR1 LGHNT and CDR2 FRNRAP come from the germline V gene. This CDR3 spans 13 amino acids.

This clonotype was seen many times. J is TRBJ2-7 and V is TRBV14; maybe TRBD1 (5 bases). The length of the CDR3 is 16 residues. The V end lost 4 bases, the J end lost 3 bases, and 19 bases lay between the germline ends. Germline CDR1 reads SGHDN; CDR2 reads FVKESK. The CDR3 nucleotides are TGTGCCAGCAGCCCCGACCGCGACAGATTGGTCTACGAGCAGTACTTC. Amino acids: CASSPDRDRLVYEQYF.

As DNA, the CDR3 is TGTGCCAGCAGCCAGAGCCCCCTCAATGAAAAACTGTTTTTT. This translates into CASSQSPLNEKLFF. The genes are TRBV3-1 and TRBJ1-4; D is uncertain. CDR1 and CDR2 (germline): LGHDT, YNNKEL (reference sequence). This CDR3 contains 14 residues. V was trimmed by 3 bases and J by 5 bases, leaving 10 bases between them.

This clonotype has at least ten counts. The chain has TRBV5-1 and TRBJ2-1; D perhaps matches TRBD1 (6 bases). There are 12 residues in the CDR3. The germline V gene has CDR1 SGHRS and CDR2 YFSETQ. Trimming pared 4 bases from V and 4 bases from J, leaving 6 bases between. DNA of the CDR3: TGCGCCAGCAGCGGGACATACAATGAGCAGTTCTTC. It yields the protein CASSGTYNEQFF.

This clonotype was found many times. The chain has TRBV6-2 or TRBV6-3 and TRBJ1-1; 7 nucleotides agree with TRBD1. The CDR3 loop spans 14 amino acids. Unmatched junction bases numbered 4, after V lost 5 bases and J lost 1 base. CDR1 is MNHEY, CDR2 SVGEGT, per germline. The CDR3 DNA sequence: TGTGCCAGCAGTGGCAGGGGGACGAACACTGAAGCTTTCTTT. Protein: CASSGRGTNTEAFF.

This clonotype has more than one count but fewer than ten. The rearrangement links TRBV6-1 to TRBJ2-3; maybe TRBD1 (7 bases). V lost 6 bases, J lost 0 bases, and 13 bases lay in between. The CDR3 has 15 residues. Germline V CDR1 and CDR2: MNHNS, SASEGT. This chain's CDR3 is CASRRQGGSTDTQYF. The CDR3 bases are TGTGCCAGCAGGCGACAGGGAGGTAGCACAGATACGCAGTATTTT.

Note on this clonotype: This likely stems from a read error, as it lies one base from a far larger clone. The CDR3 reads CASSPRGPNQPQHF. The CDR3 bases are TGTGCCAGCAGCCCCAGGGGACCAAATCAGCCCCAGCATTTT. This chain joins TRBV12-3 or TRBV12-4 and TRBJ1-5, with D perhaps matching TRBD1 (6 bases). The CDR3 is 14 residues long. Trimming stripped 6 bases from V and 4 bases from J, with 13 bases between.